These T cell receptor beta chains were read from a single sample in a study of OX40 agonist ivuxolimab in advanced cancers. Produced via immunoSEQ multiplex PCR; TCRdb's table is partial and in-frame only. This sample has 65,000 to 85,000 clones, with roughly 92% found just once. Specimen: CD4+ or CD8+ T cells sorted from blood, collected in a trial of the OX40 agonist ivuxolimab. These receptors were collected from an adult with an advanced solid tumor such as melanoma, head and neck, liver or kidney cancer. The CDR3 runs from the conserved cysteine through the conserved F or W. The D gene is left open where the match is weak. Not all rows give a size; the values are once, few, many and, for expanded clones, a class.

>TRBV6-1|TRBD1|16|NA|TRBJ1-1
CASREQGALLLGEAFF
TGTGCCAGCAGGGAACAGGGGGCCCTACTCCTAGGAGAAGCTTTCTTT
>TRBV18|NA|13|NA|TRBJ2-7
CASSPPGFGEQYF
TGTGCCAGCTCACCACCGGGGTTTGGCGAGCAGTACTTC
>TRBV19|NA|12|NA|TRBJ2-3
CASSIAWDTQYF
TGTGCCAGTAGTATAGCCTGGGATACGCAGTATTTT
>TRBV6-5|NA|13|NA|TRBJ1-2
CASSPGANYGYTF
TGTGCCAGCAGCCCGGGGGCTAACTATGGCTACACCTTC
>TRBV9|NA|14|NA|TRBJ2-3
CASNIAASTDTQYF
TGTGCCAGCAACATAGCAGCTAGCACAGATACGCAGTATTTT
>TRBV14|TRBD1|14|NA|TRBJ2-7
CASSQVGQGYEQYF
TGTGCCAGCAGCCAAGTAGGACAGGGCTACGAGCAGTACTTC
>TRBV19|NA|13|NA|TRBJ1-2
CATTKQARGGYTF
TGTGCCACAACCAAACAGGCCAGGGGTGGCTACACCTTC
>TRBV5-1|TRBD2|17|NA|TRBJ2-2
CASSLYGTSGRTGELFF
TGCGCCAGCAGCTTGTATGGGACTAGCGGGAGGACCGGGGAGCTGTTTTTT
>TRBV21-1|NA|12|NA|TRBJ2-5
CASSIRQETQYF
TGTGCCAGCAGCATTCGACAAGAGACCCAGTACTTC
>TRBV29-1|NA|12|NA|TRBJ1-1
CSVWGANTEAFF
TGCAGCGTATGGGGGGCGAACACTGAAGCTTTCTTT
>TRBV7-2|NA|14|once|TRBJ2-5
CASSLVREKETQYF
TGTGCCAGCAGCTTAGTCCGGGAGAAAGAGACCCAGTACTTC
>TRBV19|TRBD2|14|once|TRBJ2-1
CATSTSGSSDEQFF
TGTGCCACCTCGACTAGCGGTTCGTCCGATGAGCAGTTCTTC
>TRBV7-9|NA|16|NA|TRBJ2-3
CASSLSVGPDTDTQYF
TGTGCCAGCAGCTTAAGTGTCGGGCCAGACACAGATACGCAGTATTTT
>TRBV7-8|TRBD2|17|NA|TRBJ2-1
CASSLVWRGGRLREQFF
TGTGCCAGCAGCTTAGTCTGGCGGGGGGGCCGGTTACGTGAGCAGTTCTTC
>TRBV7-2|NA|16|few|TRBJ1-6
CASSLAFTALNSPLHF
TGTGCCAGCAGCTTAGCCTTTACAGCCTTAAATTCACCCCTCCACTTT
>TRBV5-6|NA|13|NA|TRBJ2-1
CASSLRVYNEQFF
TGTGCCAGCAGCCTCCGAGTTTACAATGAGCAGTTCTTC
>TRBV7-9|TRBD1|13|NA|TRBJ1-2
CASSGTASYGYTF
TGTGCCAGCAGCGGGACAGCTAGCTATGGCTACACCTTC
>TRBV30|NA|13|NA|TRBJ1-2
CAGGGDLNYGYTF
TGTGCCGGCGGGGGGGACTTGAACTATGGCTACACCTTC
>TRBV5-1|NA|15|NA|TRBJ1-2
CASSLAGGSNYGYTF
TGCGCCAGCAGCTTGGCCGGCGGATCTAACTATGGCTACACCTTC
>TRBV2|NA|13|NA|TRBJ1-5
CASTMGYNQPQHF
TGTGCCAGCACCATGGGTTACAATCAGCCCCAGCATTTT
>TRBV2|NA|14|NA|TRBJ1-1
CASATRGGPGRAFF
TGTGCCAGCGCCACTCGCGGAGGACCTGGCCGGGCTTTCTTT
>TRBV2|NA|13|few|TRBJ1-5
CASRGTYNQPQHF
TGTGCCAGCAGAGGGACCTACAATCAGCCCCAGCATTTT
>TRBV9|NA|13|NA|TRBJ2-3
CASSVGIADTQYF
TGTGCCAGCAGCGTAGGGATAGCAGATACGCAGTATTTT
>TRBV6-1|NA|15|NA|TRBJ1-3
CASSEVRGAGNTIYF
TGTGCCAGCAGTGAAGTTAGAGGGGCTGGAAACACCATATATTTT
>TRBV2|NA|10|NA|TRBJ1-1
CASRLAEAFF
TGTGCCAGCAGACTCGCTGAAGCTTTCTTT
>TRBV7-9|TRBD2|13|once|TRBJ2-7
CATQAGGPLEQYF
TGTGCCACCCAGGCGGGAGGCCCCCTCGAGCAGTACTTC
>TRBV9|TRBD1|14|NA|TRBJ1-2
CASRGQENNYGYTF
TGTGCCAGCAGGGGACAGGAAAATAACTATGGCTACACCTTC
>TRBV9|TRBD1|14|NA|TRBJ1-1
CASSVGQGSTEAFF
TGTGCCAGCAGCGTAGGACAGGGGTCCACTGAAGCTTTCTTT
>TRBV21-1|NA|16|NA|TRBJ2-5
CASSPLPTSERETQYF
TGTGCCAGCAGCCCTCTGCCTACTAGTGAACGAGAGACCCAGTACTTC
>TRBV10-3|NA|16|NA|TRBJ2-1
CAISEGGTGSYNEQFF
TGTGCCATCAGTGAGGGGGGGACTGGCTCCTACAATGAGCAGTTCTTC
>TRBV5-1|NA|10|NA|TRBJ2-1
CASRGHEQFF
TGCGCCAGCAGGGGGCATGAGCAGTTCTTC
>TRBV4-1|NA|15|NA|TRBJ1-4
CASSQVGPGGEKLFF
TGCGCCAGCAGCCAGGTCGGTCCGGGTGGGGAAAAACTGTTTTTT
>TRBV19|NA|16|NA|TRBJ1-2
CASSTPSSQLDYGYTF
TGTGCCAGTAGTACCCCCTCTTCGCAGCTTGACTATGGCTACACCTTC
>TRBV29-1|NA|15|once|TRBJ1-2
CSVDGPTGGYYGYTF
TGCAGCGTCGACGGACCTACGGGAGGCTACTATGGCTACACCTTC
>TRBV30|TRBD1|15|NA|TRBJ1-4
CAWSLRGLQGEKLFF
TGTGCCTGGAGTCTCAGGGGGCTGCAAGGCGAAAAACTGTTTTTT
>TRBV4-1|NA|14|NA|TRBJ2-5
CASSQDEGRETQYF
TGCGCCAGCAGCCAAGATGAAGGGAGGGAGACCCAGTACTTC
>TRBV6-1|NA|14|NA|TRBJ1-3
CASSWQISGNTIYF
TGTGCCAGCTCTTGGCAGATCTCTGGAAACACCATATATTTT